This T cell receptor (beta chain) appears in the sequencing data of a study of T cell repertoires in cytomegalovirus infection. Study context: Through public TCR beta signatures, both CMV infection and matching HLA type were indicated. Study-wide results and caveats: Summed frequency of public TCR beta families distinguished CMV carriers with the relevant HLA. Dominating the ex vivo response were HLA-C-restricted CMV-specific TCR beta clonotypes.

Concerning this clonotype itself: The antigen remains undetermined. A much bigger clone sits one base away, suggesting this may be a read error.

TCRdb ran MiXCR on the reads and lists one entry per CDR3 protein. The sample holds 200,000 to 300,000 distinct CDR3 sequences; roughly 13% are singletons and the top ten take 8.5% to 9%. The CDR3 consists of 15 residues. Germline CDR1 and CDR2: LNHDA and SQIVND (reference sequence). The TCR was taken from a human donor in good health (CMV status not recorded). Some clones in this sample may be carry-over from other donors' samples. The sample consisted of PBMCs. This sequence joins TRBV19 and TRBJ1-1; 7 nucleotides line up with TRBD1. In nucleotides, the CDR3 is TGTGCCGGTAGTATAGTCGCGGCAGGGGGCACTGAAGCTTTCTTT. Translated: CAGSIVAAGGTEAFF.